What follows are 4 T cell receptor beta chains derived from one specimen sequenced in a study of shared clonotypes between healthy human individuals. The data were produced by immunoSEQ multiplex PCR, yet TCRdb's version contains in-frame clones alone and is incomplete. The data hold about 1 million clones, with 60% to 80% observed a single time. The sequenced sample was memory CD4+ T cells sorted from blood. Documented subset: CD45RA-negative fraction. The source is a young man in good health.

The chain is built from TRBV4-1 and TRBJ2-2; 7 positions match TRBD1. CDR3 size: 16 residues. V was clipped by 0 bases and J by 1 base; unmatched bases: 2. Germline V gives CDR1 MGHRA, CDR2 YSYEKL. The CDR3 DNA is TGCGCCAGCAGCCAAGAGGGACAGAAGAACACCGGGGAGCTGTTTTTT. It codes for CASSQEGQKNTGELFF.

The chain is built from TRBV7-2 and TRBJ2-5; no clear D gene. V lost 5 bases, J lost 5 bases, and 9 bases lay in between. CDR3 length: 12 amino acids. The germline V gene has CDR1 SGHTA and CDR2 FQGNSA. The chain's CDR3 is CASSLLGETQYF. The CDR3 nucleotides are TGTGCCAGCAGCCTCTTGGGGGAGACCCAGTACTTC.

This clone has a single count. The chain carries TRBV7-9 and TRBJ1-2; 8 bases fit TRBD1. Germline CDR1 SEHNR, CDR2 FQNEAQ (reference sequence). The CDR3 has 16 amino acids. With V trimmed by 5 bases and J by 0 bases, 8 bases remained unmatched. The CDR3 reads CASSQGTGQTNYGYTF. CDR3 bases: TGTGCCAGCAGCCAAGGGACAGGCCAAACTAACTATGGCTACACCTTC.

The chain employs TRBV7-8 and TRBJ1-6; D gene uncertain. Deletions cut 0 bases from V and 13 bases from J, with 10 bases between. The CDR3 is made up of 13 amino acids. Germline assignment: CDR1 SGHVS and CDR2 FQNEAQ. The CDR3 DNA is TGTGCCAGCAGCTTAGCAGCCTTAGGGCCCCTCCACTTT. Amino acid sequence: CASSLAALGPLHF.